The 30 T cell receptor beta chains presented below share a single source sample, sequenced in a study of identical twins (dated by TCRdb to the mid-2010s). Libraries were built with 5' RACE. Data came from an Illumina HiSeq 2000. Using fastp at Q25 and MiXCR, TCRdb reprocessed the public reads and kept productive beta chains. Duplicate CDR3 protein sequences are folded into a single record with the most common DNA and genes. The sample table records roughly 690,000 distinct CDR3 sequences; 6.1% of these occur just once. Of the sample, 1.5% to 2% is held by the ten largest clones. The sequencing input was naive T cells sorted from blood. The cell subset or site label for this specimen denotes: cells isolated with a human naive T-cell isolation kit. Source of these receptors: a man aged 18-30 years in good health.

The CDR3 nucleotides are TGCGCCAGCAGTGTACTAGCGGGAGGAGATACGCAGTATTTT. Its translation is CASSVLAGGDTQYF. The rearrangement joins TRBV10-2 to TRBJ2-3; 12 nucleotides agree with TRBD2. CDR1 is WSHSY, CDR2 SAAADI, per germline. V was clipped by 4 bases and J by 5 bases; unmatched bases: 1. The CDR3 totals 14 residues.

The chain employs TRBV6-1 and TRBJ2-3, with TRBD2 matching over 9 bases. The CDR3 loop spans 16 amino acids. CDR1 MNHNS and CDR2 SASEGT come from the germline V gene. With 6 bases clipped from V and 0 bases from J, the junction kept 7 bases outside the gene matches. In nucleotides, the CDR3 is TGTGCCAGCAGGTCCTTAGCGGGGGCTAGCACAGATACGCAGTATTTT. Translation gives CASRSLAGASTDTQYF.

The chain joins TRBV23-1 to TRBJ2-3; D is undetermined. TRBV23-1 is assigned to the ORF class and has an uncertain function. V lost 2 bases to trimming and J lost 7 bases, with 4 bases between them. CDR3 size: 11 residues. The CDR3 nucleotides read TGCGCCAGCAGTCAACTTAATACGCAGTATTTT. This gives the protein CASSQLNTQYF.

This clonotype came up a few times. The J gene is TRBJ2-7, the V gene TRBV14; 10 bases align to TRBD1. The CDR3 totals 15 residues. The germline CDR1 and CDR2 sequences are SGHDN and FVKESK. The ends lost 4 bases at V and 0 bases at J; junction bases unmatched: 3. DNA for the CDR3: TGTGCCAGCAGCCCGGGACAGGGGATCTCCTACGAGCAGTACGTC. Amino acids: CASSPGQGISYEQYV.

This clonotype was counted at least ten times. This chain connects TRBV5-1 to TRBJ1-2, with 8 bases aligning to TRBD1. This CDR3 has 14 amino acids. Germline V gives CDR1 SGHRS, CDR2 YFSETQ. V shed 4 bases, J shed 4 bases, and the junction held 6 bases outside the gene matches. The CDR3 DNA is TGCGCCAGCAGCCCAGGGGGCGCTGGCTATGGCTACACCTTC. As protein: CASSPGGAGYGYTF.

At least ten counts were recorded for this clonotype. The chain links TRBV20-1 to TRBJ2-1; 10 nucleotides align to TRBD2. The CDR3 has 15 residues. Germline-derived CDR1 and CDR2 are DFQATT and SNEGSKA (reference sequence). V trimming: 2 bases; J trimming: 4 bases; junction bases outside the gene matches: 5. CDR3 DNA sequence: TGCAGTGCTAGACAACTAGCGGGGATATACAATGAGCAGTTCTTC. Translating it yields CSARQLAGIYNEQFF.

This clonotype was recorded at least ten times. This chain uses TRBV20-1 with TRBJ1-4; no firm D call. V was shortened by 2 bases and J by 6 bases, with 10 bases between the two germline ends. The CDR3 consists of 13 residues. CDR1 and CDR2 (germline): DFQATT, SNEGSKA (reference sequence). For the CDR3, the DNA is TGCAGTGCTAGACCGGGGAGTTATGAAAAACTGTTTTTT. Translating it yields CSARPGSYEKLFF.

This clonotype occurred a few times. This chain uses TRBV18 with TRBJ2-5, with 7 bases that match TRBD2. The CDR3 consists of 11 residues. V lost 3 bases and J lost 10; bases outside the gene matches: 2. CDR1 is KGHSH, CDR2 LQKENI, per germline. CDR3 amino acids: CASSPGDYQYF. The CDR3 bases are TGTGCCAGCTCACCGGGGGACTACCAGTACTTC. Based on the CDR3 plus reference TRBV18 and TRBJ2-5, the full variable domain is NAGVMQNPRHLVRRRGQEARLRCSPMKGHSHVYWYRQLPEEGLKFMVYLQKENIIDESGMPKERFSAEFPKEGPSILRIQQVVRGDSAAYFCASSPGDYQYFGPGTRLLVL.

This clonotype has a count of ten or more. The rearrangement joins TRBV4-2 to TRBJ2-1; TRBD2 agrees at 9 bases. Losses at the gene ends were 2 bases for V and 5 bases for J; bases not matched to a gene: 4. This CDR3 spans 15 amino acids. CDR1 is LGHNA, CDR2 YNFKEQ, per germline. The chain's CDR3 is CASSQRTSENNEQFF. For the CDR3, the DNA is TGTGCCAGCAGCCAACGGACTAGCGAAAACAATGAGCAGTTCTTC.

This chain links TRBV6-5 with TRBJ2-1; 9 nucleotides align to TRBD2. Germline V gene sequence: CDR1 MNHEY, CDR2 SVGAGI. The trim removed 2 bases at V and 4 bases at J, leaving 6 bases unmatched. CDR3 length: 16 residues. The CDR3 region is CASSYRAGGAYNEQFF. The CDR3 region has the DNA TGTGCCAGCAGTTACAGGGCGGGAGGGGCGTACAATGAGCAGTTCTTC.

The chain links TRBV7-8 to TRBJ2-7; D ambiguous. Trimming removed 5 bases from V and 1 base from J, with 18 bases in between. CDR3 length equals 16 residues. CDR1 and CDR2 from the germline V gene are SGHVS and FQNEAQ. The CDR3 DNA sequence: TGTGCCAGCAGCCCGGTTGCCAGGCTTAATTCCTACGAGCAGTACTTC. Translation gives CASSPVARLNSYEQYF.

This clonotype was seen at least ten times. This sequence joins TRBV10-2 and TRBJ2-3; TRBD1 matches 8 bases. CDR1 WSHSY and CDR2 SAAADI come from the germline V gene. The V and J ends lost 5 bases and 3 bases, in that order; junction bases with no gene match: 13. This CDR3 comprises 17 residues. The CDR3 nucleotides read TGCGCCAGCAGTAGCAGGGGGCGCGAGGTCTGGACAGATACGCAGTATTTT. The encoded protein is CASSSRGREVWTDTQYF.

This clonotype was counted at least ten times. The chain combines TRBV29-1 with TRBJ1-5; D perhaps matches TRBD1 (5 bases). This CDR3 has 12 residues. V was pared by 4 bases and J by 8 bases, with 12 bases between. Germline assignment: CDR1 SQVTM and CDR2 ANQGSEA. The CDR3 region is CSVASMGEPQHF. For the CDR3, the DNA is TGCAGCGTTGCGTCTATGGGGGAGCCCCAGCATTTT.

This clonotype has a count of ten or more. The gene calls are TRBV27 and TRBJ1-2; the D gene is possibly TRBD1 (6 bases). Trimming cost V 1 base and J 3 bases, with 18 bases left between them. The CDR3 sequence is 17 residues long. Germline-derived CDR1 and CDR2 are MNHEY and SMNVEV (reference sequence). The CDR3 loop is CASSLLGTGGRDYGYTF. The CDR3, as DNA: TGTGCCAGCAGTTTATTAGGGACGGGGGGGCGCGACTATGGCTACACCTTC.

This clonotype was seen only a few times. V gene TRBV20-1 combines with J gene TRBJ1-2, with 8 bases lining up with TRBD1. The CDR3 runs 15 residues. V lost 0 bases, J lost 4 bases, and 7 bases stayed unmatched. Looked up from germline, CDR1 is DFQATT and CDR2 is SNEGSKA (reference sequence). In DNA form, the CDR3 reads TGCAGTGCTAGAGATCAGGCAGGGGGCCGCTATGGCTACACCTTC. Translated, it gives CSARDQAGGRYGYTF.

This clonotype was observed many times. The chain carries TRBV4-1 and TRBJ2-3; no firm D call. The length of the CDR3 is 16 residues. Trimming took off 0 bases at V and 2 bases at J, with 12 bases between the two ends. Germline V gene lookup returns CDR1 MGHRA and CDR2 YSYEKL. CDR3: CASSQDPGPFTDTQYF. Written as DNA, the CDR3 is TGCGCCAGCAGCCAAGATCCTGGCCCATTCACAGATACGCAGTATTTT.

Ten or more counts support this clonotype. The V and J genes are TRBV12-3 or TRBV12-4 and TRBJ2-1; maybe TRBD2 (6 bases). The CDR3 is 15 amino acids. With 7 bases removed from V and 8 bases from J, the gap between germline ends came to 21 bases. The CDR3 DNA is TGTGCCAGCAATCCACGGGCGGGACCATCCCATGAGCAGTTCTTC. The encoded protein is CASNPRAGPSHEQFF.

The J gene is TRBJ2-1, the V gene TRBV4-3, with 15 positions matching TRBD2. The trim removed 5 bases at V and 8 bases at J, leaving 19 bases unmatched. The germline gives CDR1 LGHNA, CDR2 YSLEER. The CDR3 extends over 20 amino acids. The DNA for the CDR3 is TGCGCCAGCAGCAACGGACTAGCGGGAGGGCCCTTTGGGGCGGATCATGAGCAGTTCTTC. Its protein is CASSNGLAGGPFGADHEQFF.

The CDR3 loop reads CASRELNEQFF. The CDR3 nucleotides read TGTGCCAGCAGGGAGCTCAATGAGCAGTTCTTC. The chain couples TRBV12-3 or TRBV12-4 to TRBJ2-1, with D hard to call. The CDR3 has 11 residues. Deletions cut 6 bases from V and 6 bases from J, with 6 bases between.

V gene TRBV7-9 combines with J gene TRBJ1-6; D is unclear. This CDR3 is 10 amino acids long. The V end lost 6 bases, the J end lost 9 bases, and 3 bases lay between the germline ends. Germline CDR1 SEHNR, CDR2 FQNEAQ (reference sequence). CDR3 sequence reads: CASSPSPLHF. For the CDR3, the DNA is TGTGCCAGCAGTCCTTCACCCCTCCACTTT.

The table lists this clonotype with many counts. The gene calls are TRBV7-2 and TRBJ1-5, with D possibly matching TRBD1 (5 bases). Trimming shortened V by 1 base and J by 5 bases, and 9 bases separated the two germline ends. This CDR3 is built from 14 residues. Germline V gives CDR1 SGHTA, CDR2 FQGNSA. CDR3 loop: CASSLGGYYQPQHF. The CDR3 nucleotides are TGTGCCAGCAGCTTAGGGGGGTACTATCAGCCCCAGCATTTT.

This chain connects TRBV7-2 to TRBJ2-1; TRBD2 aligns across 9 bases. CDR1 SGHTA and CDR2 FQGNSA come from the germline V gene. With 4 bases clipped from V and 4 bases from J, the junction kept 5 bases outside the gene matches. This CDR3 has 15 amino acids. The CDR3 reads CASSSLAGQYNEQFF. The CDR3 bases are TGTGCCAGCAGCTCCCTAGCGGGGCAATACAATGAGCAGTTCTTC.

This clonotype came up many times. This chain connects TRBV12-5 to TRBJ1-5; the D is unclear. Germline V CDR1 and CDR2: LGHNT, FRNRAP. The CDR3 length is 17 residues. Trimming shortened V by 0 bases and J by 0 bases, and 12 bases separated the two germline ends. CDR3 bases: TGTGCTAGTGGTTTGGTACGGTGGGCGGGTAGCAATCAGCCCCAGCATTTT. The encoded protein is CASGLVRWAGSNQPQHF.

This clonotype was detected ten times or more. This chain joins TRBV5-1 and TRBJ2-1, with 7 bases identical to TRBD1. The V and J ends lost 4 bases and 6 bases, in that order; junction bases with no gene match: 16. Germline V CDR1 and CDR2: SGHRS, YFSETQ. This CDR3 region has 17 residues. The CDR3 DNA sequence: TGCGCCAGCAGCCTCTACTCCGGACAGGCCCACGGCAATGAGCAGTTCTTC. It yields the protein CASSLYSGQAHGNEQFF.

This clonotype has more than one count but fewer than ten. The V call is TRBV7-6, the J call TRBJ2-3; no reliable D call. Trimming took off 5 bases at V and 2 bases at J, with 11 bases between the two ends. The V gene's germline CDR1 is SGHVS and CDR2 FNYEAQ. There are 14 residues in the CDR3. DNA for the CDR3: TGTGCCAGCAGCCCGGTAGGCCACACAGATACGCAGTATTTT. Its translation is CASSPVGHTDTQYF.

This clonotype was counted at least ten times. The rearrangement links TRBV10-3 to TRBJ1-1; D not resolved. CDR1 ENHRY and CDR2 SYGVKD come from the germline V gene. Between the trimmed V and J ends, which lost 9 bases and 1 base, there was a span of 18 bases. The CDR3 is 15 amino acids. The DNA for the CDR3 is TGTGCCATTCGGGTACAAAATGGCCCGAACACTGAAGCTTTCTTT. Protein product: CAIRVQNGPNTEAFF.

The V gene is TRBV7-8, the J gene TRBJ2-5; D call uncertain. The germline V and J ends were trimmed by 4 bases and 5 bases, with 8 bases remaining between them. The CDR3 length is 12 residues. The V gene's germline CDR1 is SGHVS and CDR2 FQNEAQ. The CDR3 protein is CASSYDGETQYF. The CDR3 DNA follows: TGTGCCAGCAGCTATGACGGGGAGACCCAGTACTTC.

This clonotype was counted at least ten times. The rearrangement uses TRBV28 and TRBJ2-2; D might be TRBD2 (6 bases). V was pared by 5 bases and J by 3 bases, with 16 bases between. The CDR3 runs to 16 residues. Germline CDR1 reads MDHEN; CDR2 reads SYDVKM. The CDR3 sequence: CASSPKPGLHTGELFF. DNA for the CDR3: TGTGCCAGCAGTCCAAAACCGGGACTGCACACCGGGGAGCTGTTTTTT.

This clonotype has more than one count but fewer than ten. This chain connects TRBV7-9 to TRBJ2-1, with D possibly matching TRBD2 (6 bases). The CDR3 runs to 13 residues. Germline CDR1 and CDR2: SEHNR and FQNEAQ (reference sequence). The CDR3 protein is CALRLGAGNEQFF. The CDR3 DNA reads TGTGCGCTCCGGCTCGGAGCGGGCAATGAGCAGTTCTTC.

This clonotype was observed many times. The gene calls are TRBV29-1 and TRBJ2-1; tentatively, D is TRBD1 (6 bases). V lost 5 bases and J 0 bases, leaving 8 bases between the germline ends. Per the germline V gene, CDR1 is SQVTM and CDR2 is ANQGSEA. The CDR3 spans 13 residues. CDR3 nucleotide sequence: TGCAGCGTTCGAGGGGGCTCCTACAATGAGCAGTTCTTC. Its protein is CSVRGGSYNEQFF.